This T cell receptor beta chain was observed in a study of regulatory T cells in long-lasting Graves disease. This clonotype was recorded at least ten times. The time point: newly diagnosed GD, antithyroid drugs for less than 3 months. PBMC RNA was the source of the TCR library. The V gene's germline CDR1 is LNHDA and CDR2 SQIVND (reference sequence). Trimming cost V 4 bases and J 3 bases; bases outside gene matches: 5. The CDR3 is 16 amino acids. Building of the TCR beta libraries involved iRepertoire HTBI primers and Arm-PCR of CDR3 regions. MiXCR, applied by TCRdb to the multiplex PCR reads, yields one record per CDR3 protein. The sample holds over 450,000 distinct CDR3 sequences, 12% seen once. These sequences were also reported in another study, on T cells in Graves' hyperthyroidism and ophthalmopathy. That report adds: Diagnosis relied on clinical symptoms, serum thyroxine and TRAb, thyroid ultrasound and orbital computed tomography. The HTBI primer set served for first-round RT-PCR of the TCR CDR3.

The chain links TRBV19 to TRBJ2-7, with 14 positions matching TRBD2. This TCR was sampled from a woman aged 25 to 39 with Graves disease. Sequencing was performed on peripheral blood mononuclear cells (PBMCs), taken at new diagnosis, from a patient treated with antithyroid drugs. CDR3 in DNA: TGTGCCAGTAGTAGCCCCGGGACTAGCGGGGGCTACGAGCAGTACTTC. Its translation is CASSSPGTSGGYEQYF.